This T cell receptor (beta chain) was obtained from a study of cytomegalovirus exposure and HLA in healthy donors. The CDR3 extends over 17 amino acids. V was shortened by 4 bases and J by 2 bases, with 18 bases between the two germline ends. Germline V gene data show CDR1 as LNHDA and CDR2 as SQIVND (reference sequence). The table lists this clone with a count of one. Its target is not known. Researchers ran the PCR with 60 Vbeta and 13 Jbeta primers. Profiling relied on immunoSEQ multiplex PCR, and the TCRdb table lists in-frame clones only, not all of them. The sample consists of some 190,000 clones, over 70% of them appearing once. Healthy bone marrow donors made up the donor group. Study-wide results and limits: It was reported in a later analysis that an Asian-associated ancestry cluster showed fewer N-insertions than the roughly 710-donor mean.

The chain combines TRBV19 with TRBJ1-3, with D perhaps TRBD1 (5 bases). The TCR comes from a man in his forties in good health and CMV-seropositive. What was sequenced was PBMCs. CDR3 nucleotides: TGTGCCAGTAGTACTTCTGGCAGGGTATCGGCTGGAAACACCATATATTTT. It translates to CASSTSGRVSAGNTIYF. The full variable domain, rest sourced from reference TRBV19 and TRBJ1-3, is DGGITQSPKYLFRKEGQNVTLSCEQNLNHDAMYWYRQDPGQGLRLIYYSQIVNDFQKGDIAEGYSVSREKKESFPLTVTSAQKNPTAFYLCASSTSGRVSAGNTIYFGEGSWLTVV.